This T cell receptor beta chain comes out of a study of cytomegalovirus exposure and HLA in healthy donors. The PCR ran on 60 Vbeta and 13 Jbeta primers. The table came from immunoSEQ multiplex PCR; TCRdb's copy has only in-frame clones and leaves some out. The data contain some 150,000 clones, about four fifths of them singletons. The CDR3 is made up of 14 amino acids. In germline, CDR1 is MGHDK, CDR2 SYGVNS. V dropped 3 bases and J dropped 5 bases, with 8 bases sitting between them. Sequencing used PBMCs. The chain uses TRBV25-1 and TRBJ1-6; perhaps TRBD1 as D (5 bases). This sequence originates from a man aged 25 to 45 in good health and CMV-seropositive. The CDR3 reads CASSDEGDNSPLHF. In nucleotides, the CDR3 is TGTGCCAGCAGTGACGAAGGGGATAATTCACCCCTCCACTTT.